A single T cell receptor beta chain is shown here with its context. Its antigen is undetermined. Researchers took RNA transcripts and amplified the TCR beta CDR3 regions from them. Initially, a first-round RT-PCR of the TCR CDR3 employed the HTBI primer set. A single record per CDR3 protein comes from TCRdb applying MiXCR to the multiplex PCR reads. The table has more than 450,000 distinct CDR3 sequences, 20% seen once. Used for diagnoses were clinical symptoms, serum thyroxine and TRAb, thyroid ultrasound and orbital computed tomography. The data originate from a study of T cells in Graves' hyperthyroidism and ophthalmopathy. The CDR3 length is 14 residues. V shed 7 bases, J shed 8 bases, and the junction held 6 bases outside the gene matches. Study-level results: Appearing also in blood were most of the thyroid clonotypes expanded above 0.001.

The TCR sequence derives from a man in his forties with Graves' ophthalmopathy. The sequencing sample was made of blood. J is TRBJ1-4 and V is TRBV12-3 or TRBV12-4, with 11 bases that match TRBD1. In DNA, the CDR3 is TGTGCCAGCACCCGGACAGGGGGCGAGGAAAAACTGTTTTTT. Its translation is CASTRTGGEEKLFF.